A selection of T cell receptor beta chains follows, all from one sample in a study of T cells after yellow fever vaccination. TCRdb re-called the 5' RACE reads through MiXCR, storing one row per CDR3 protein. Here the sample spans more than 95,000 distinct CDR3 sequences, roughly 15% being singletons. Specimen: CD8+ T cells sorted from PBMCs, collected 5 days after the yellow fever booster vaccination. The receptors come from a man between 18 and 29 years old who received the YFV17D yellow fever vaccine. Both conserved end residues are trimmed from each CDR3. The order of the fields is V gene, CDR3 length, J gene, CDR3 protein.

v_call: TRBV6-5; cdr3_length: 11; j_call: TRBJ2-7; cdr3_aa: ASSYGEEGEQY
v_call: TRBV20-1; cdr3_length: 16; j_call: TRBJ2-6; cdr3_aa: SARDLEGSSSGANVLT
v_call: TRBV4-1; cdr3_length: 12; j_call: TRBJ1-1; cdr3_aa: ASSQESHRTEAF
v_call: TRBV5-1; cdr3_length: 12; j_call: TRBJ2-7; cdr3_aa: ASSLEAGYYEQY
v_call: TRBV27; cdr3_length: 11; j_call: TRBJ2-7; cdr3_aa: ASALKSPYEQY
v_call: TRBV3-1; cdr3_length: 13; j_call: TRBJ2-7; cdr3_aa: ASSRTTGVLHEQY
v_call: TRBV30; cdr3_length: 11; j_call: TRBJ1-2; cdr3_aa: AWSGDRNYGYT
v_call: TRBV29-1; cdr3_length: 11; j_call: TRBJ1-3; cdr3_aa: SVWGVSGNTIY
v_call: TRBV14; cdr3_length: 13; j_call: TRBJ1-1; cdr3_aa: ASSPWDREVPEAF
v_call: TRBV4-1; cdr3_length: 12; j_call: TRBJ1-2; cdr3_aa: ASSQEGEVGGYT
v_call: TRBV2; cdr3_length: 10; j_call: TRBJ2-1; cdr3_aa: ASSDWGSEQF
v_call: TRBV2; cdr3_length: 12; j_call: TRBJ1-5; cdr3_aa: ASSEVTADQPQH
v_call: TRBV7-9; cdr3_length: 14; j_call: TRBJ1-1; cdr3_aa: ASSSPSDRENTEAF
v_call: TRBV5-6; cdr3_length: 16; j_call: TRBJ2-6; cdr3_aa: ASSAGTGGFEGANVLT